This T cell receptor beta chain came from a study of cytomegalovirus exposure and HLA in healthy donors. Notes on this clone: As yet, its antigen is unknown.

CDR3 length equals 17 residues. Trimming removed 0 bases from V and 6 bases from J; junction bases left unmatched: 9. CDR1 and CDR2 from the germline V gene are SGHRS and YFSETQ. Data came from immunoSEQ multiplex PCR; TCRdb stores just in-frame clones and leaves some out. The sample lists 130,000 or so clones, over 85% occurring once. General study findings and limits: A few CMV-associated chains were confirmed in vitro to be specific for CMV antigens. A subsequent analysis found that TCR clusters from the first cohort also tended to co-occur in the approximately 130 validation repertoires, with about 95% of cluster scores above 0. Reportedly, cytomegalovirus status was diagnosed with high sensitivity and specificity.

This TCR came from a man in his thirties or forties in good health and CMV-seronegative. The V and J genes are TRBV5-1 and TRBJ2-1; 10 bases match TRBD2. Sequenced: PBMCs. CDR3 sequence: CASSLAQTSGTSNEQFF. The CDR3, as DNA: TGCGCCAGCAGCTTGGCCCAAACTAGCGGGACCAGCAATGAGCAGTTCTTC.